The 22 T cell receptor beta chains listed next were all sequenced from one sample in a study of T cell responses to AZD1222 COVID-19 vaccine. Method: immunoSEQ multiplex PCR; TCRdb's copy keeps in-frame clones and lacks some. The data hold about 130,000 clones, with more than 70% observed a single time. The sample consisted of peripheral blood, taken on day 0 of AZD1222 vaccination. The receptor set was obtained from an adult in good health.

The chain carries TRBV10-1 and TRBJ2-1; D is perhaps TRBD1 or TRBD2 (5 bases each). V was clipped by 6 bases and J by 4 bases, with 10 bases between them. The length of the CDR3 is 13 residues. CDR1 and CDR2 from the germline V gene are WNHNN and SYGVQD (reference sequence). This CDR3 reads CASSKGPYNEQFF. CDR3 in DNA: TGCGCCAGCAGCAAGGGACCGTACAATGAGCAGTTCTTC.

The rearrangement joins TRBV27 to TRBJ2-4; D not certain. Trimming removed 5 bases at V and 0 bases at J, with 5 bases between. The CDR3 spans 13 residues. The germline CDR1 and CDR2 sequences are MNHEY and SMNVEV (reference sequence). The DNA for the CDR3 is TGTGCCAGCAGTCTTATAGCCAAAAACATTCAGTACTTC. Amino acids: CASSLIAKNIQYF.

This chain joins TRBV9 and TRBJ1-6, with 7 bases aligning to TRBD1. This CDR3 comprises 16 residues. J was trimmed by 6 bases and V by 4 bases; bases with no gene match: 10. Germline V gene data show CDR1 as SGDLS and CDR2 as YYNGEE. The CDR3 DNA sequence: TGTGCCAGCAGCCCAGGTGGGCAGGGGGGTAATTCACCCCTCCACTTT. This codes for CASSPGGQGGNSPLHF. Looking up the rest from reference TRBV9 and TRBJ1-6 gives the full variable domain: DSGVTQTPKHLITATGQRVTLRCSPRSGDLSVYWYQQSLDQGLQFLIQYYNGEERAKGNILERFSAQQFPDLHSELNLSSLELGDSALYFCASSPGGQGGNSPLHFGNGTRLTVT.

The J gene is TRBJ1-2, the V gene TRBV27, with D uncertain. The CDR3 covers 13 residues. The V end was cut by 0 bases, the J end by 3 bases, with 5 bases between. Germline V gene lookup returns CDR1 MNHEY and CDR2 SMNVEV (reference sequence). The CDR3 region has the DNA TGTGCCAGCAGTTTATCCCCCGACTATGGCTACACCTTC. Its protein is CASSLSPDYGYTF.

The J gene is TRBJ1-1, the V gene TRBV10-3; 7 bases align to TRBD1. The CDR3 contains 11 residues. From germline, CDR1 is ENHRY and CDR2 SYGVKD. As DNA, the CDR3 is TGTGCAAGCACAGGGGACACTGAAGCTTTCTTT. It yields the protein CASTGDTEAFF.

The chain carries TRBV18 and TRBJ2-7, with a possible D match to TRBD2 (5 bases). The CDR3 is made up of 14 amino acids. V lost 6 bases and J 7 bases, leaving 19 bases between the germline ends. From germline, CDR1 is KGHSH and CDR2 LQKENI. The CDR3 reads CASSPPAVLGEQYF. Here the CDR3 DNA reads TGTGCCAGCTCCCCCCCAGCGGTCCTCGGAGAGCAGTACTTC. Combining the CDR3 with reference TRBV18 and TRBJ2-7 gives the whole variable domain NAGVMQNPRHLVRRRGQEARLRCSPMKGHSHVYWYRQLPEEGLKFMVYLQKENIIDESGMPKERFSAEFPKEGPSILRIQQVVRGDSAAYFCASSPPAVLGEQYFGPGTRLTVT.

The chain links TRBV5-8 to TRBJ1-5; D is uncertain. V was cut by 4 bases and J by 3 bases, with 11 bases left in between. Germline CDR1 SGHTS, CDR2 YDEGEE. The CDR3 runs to 14 residues. CDR3 amino acids: CASSTGRNNQPQHF. In DNA, the CDR3 is TGTGCCAGCAGCACCGGACGGAACAATCAGCCCCAGCATTTT.

The rearrangement links TRBV5-1 to TRBJ2-2; 7 nucleotides line up with TRBD1. The CDR3 length is 14 residues. The germline V gene has CDR1 SGHRS and CDR2 YFSETQ. V lost 4 bases to trimming and J lost 0 bases; unmatched junction nucleotides: 0. CDR3 nucleotide sequence: TGCGCCAGCAGCGGGACAGCGAACACCGGGGAGCTGTTTTTT. Residues: CASSGTANTGELFF. The entire variable domain, with the rest obtained from reference TRBV5-1 and TRBJ2-2, is as follows: KAGVTQTPRYLIKTRGQQVTLSCSPISGHRSVSWYQQTPGQGLQFLFEYFSETQRNKGNFPGRFSGRQFSNSRSEMNVSTLELGDSALYLCASSGTANTGELFFGEGSRLTVL.

This CDR3 is CASSPGVRGTDTQYF. The DNA of the CDR3 is TGTGCCAGCAGCCCGGGTGTGCGGGGCACAGATACGCAGTATTTT. This rearrangement joins TRBV11-3 to TRBJ2-3; D is perhaps TRBD2 (5 bases). The CDR3 has 15 residues. Trimming stripped 5 bases from V and 1 base from J, with 13 bases between. Germline CDR1 SGHNT, CDR2 YENEEA.

V usage is TRBV28 and J usage is TRBJ2-7; no reliable D call. From germline, CDR1 is MDHEN and CDR2 SYDVKM. V was pared by 2 bases and J by 4 bases, with 12 bases between. The CDR3 spans 14 residues. The CDR3 protein is CASSLPQEPYEQYF. DNA for the CDR3: TGTGCCAGCAGTTTACCCCAGGAGCCGTACGAGCAGTACTTC.

The chain carries TRBV10-1 and TRBJ2-7; TRBD1 matches at 8 bases. The CDR3 spans 14 residues. Germline V lookup: CDR1 WNHNN, CDR2 SYGVQD (reference sequence). J was trimmed by 6 bases and V by 3 bases; bases with no gene match: 7. In DNA, the CDR3 is TGCGCCAGCAGTGAAGCCCAGGGGGCTGGCGAGCAGTACTTC. Translation gives CASSEAQGAGEQYF.

This chain uses TRBV7-3 with TRBJ2-2; TRBD2 matches at 8 bases. The junction had 6 bases not matched to a gene; V was cut back by 5 bases and J by 4 bases. The CDR3 contains 15 residues. Looked up from germline, CDR1 is SGHTA and CDR2 is FQGTGA. The CDR3 DNA reads TGTGCCAGCAGCGCGGGAGGTATCCCCACCGGGGAGCTGTTTTTT. This codes for CASSAGGIPTGELFF.

V and J are TRBV10-1 and TRBJ2-7; weak D call: TRBD1 (6 bases). Germline-derived CDR1 and CDR2 are WNHNN and SYGVQD (reference sequence). The CDR3 is made up of 13 amino acids. Trimming removed 6 bases at V and 6 bases at J, with 15 bases between. DNA of the CDR3: TGCGCCAGCAGCTTACAGGGTAAAGGCGAGCAGTACTTC. Translating it yields CASSLQGKGEQYF.

This sequence joins TRBV7-2 and TRBJ1-2; 12 positions agree with TRBD1. Germline lookup yields CDR1 SGHTA and CDR2 FQGNSA. With V trimmed by 3 bases and J by 8 bases, 7 bases remained unmatched. The CDR3 extends over 15 amino acids. Written as DNA, the CDR3 is TGTGCCAGCAGCTTCGGAGGGGACAGGGGGCCCGGCTACACCTTC. Its protein product is CASSFGGDRGPGYTF.

The rearrangement links TRBV4-3 to TRBJ1-4, with TRBD1 as a possible D gene (5 bases). The CDR3 sequence is 18 residues long. From germline, CDR1 is LGHNA and CDR2 YSLEER. V was clipped by 0 bases and J by 7 bases, with 21 bases between them. Here the CDR3 DNA reads TGCGCCAGCAGCCAAGATCTCGCAGGGAAGGACCGGGCTGAAAAACTGTTTTTT. Its translation is CASSQDLAGKDRAEKLFF.

This clone occurred once. The gene calls are TRBV10-3 and TRBJ1-2; no clear D. Germline CDR1 reads ENHRY; CDR2 reads SYGVKD. This CDR3 is built from 11 residues. The V and J ends lost 3 bases and 3 bases respectively, with 2 bases between them. The DNA of the CDR3 is TGTGCCATCAGTGACGACTATGGCTACACCTTC. Protein sequence: CAISDDYGYTF.

The chain combines TRBV11-2 with TRBJ1-1, with D possibly TRBD1 on 6 matching bases. Trimming stripped 1 base from V and 1 base from J, with 10 bases between. CDR1 and CDR2 (germline): SGHAT, FQNNGV. The CDR3 consists of 15 residues. CDR3 sequence reads: CASSLVIRGNTEAFF. CDR3 nucleotides: TGTGCCAGCAGCTTAGTTATCAGGGGGAACACTGAAGCTTTCTTT.

The J gene is TRBJ1-3, the V gene TRBV7-9, with a weak D call TRBD1 (5 bases). Germline assignment: CDR1 SEHNR and CDR2 FQNEAQ (reference sequence). The V end lost 0 bases, the J end lost 4 bases, and 10 bases lay between the germline ends. The CDR3 spans 15 residues. The CDR3 sequence: CASSLAGDGGNTIYF. As DNA, the CDR3 is TGTGCCAGCAGCTTAGCGGGGGATGGCGGAAACACCATATATTTT.

J is TRBJ1-1 and V is TRBV5-1; D may be TRBD1 (6 bases). This CDR3 has 15 amino acids. Trimming left V 4 bases short and J 8 bases short, with 21 bases between. Germline V gives CDR1 SGHRS, CDR2 YFSETQ. CDR3 coding DNA: TGCGCCAGCAGCAGTAAAGGGGCAGGGGTTCCCGAAGCTTTCTTT. It yields the protein CASSSKGAGVPEAFF.

V usage is TRBV6-5 and J usage is TRBJ1-6; tentatively, D is TRBD1 (5 bases). The CDR3 covers 13 residues. Trimming took 7 bases from V and 5 from J, leaving 9 bases between them. In germline, CDR1 is MNHEY, CDR2 SVGAGI. The CDR3 region has the DNA TGTGCCAGCACCCGGGGGAATAATTCACCCCTCCACTTT. As protein: CASTRGNNSPLHF.

The chain joins TRBV6-2 or TRBV6-3 to TRBJ1-4; possibly TRBD1 for D (5 bases). The germline V and J ends were trimmed by 5 bases and 8 bases, with 15 bases remaining between them. Germline V gene lookup returns CDR1 MNHEY and CDR2 SVGEGT. This CDR3 has 14 residues. The DNA of the CDR3 is TGTGCCAGCAGTGCGGGGGGTACAATAGAAAAACTGTTTTTT. It codes for CASSAGGTIEKLFF.

This chain connects TRBV6-5 to TRBJ2-7; weak D call: TRBD2 (5 bases). The germline V gene has CDR1 MNHEY and CDR2 SVGAGI. The germline V and J ends were trimmed by 6 bases and 3 bases, with 12 bases remaining between them. The CDR3 runs 13 residues. The CDR3 here is CASRLAPNYEQYF. As DNA, the CDR3 is TGTGCCAGCAGGCTAGCCCCGAACTACGAGCAGTACTTC.